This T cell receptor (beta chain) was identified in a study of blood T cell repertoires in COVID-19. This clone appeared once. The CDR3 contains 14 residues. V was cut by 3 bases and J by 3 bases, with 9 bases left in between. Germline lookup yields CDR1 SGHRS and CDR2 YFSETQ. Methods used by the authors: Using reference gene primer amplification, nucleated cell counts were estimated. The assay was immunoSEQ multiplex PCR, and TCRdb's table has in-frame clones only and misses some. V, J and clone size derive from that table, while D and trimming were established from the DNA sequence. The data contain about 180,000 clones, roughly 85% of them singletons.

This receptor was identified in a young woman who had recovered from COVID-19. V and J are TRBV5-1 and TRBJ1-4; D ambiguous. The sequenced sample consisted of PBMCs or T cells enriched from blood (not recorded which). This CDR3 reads CASSSSLPNEKLFF. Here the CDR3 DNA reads TGCGCCAGCAGCTCAAGCCTCCCTAATGAAAAACTGTTTTTT.